This entry features one T cell receptor (beta chain) sequence. Its antigen is undetermined. Germline CDR1 LNHDA, CDR2 SQIVND (reference sequence). The CDR3 runs 17 residues. With V trimmed by 5 bases and J by 4 bases, 11 bases remained unmatched. This sample is part of a study of vaccination and CD4 T cells after COVID-19. The wider study: Sampling post-COVID took place a median approximately 100 days after diagnosis (range 35 to 161). Overlapping SARS-CoV-2, HCoV-NL63, HCoV-OC43 and HCoV-229E spike peptides were used to stimulate cells. Cultures that served as controls received a CEFX pool, an HIV-1 Nef pool, or no peptide.

An Oncomine TCR Beta short-read assay was used to sequence the DNA from cultured CD4+ T cells. TCRdb redid the calling of the PCR reads with MiXCR, one entry per CDR3 protein. Of around 7,800 distinct CDR3 sequences in the sample, 60% are singletons; the top ten hold around 30%. Treatment given: approximately 10-day PBMC culture with coronavirus spike peptide pools or control peptides (ViraFEST assay). ViraFEST used peptide pools to expand antigen-specific T cells and subsequently sequenced their TCRs. This rearrangement joins TRBV19 to TRBJ2-3; TRBD1 matches at 11 bases. Material for sequencing was CD4+ T cells from blood, cultured in vitro. The TCR comes from a human donor who had recovered from COVID-19. In DNA form, the CDR3 reads TGTGCCAGTAGTTCTCAGGCCGGGACAGGGGGTTCAGATACGCAGTATTTT. Its protein product is CASSSQAGTGGSDTQYF.